This is a list of T cell receptor beta chains from one sample in a study of T cells in Graves' hyperthyroidism and ophthalmopathy. MiXCR, applied by TCRdb to the multiplex PCR reads, yields one record per CDR3 protein. The profile shows roughly 100,000 distinct CDR3 sequences, around 50% of them singletons. Input material: blood. These TCRs come from a woman in her 40s with Graves' hyperthyroidism. Both conserved end residues are part of each CDR3. A D gene is named only where the DNA matches it firmly. The size field is filled for only some rows; it gives once, few, many or a size class.

NA medium-sized TRBJ2-2 TRBV6-6 TGTGCCAGCAGTTACCCGGTGGAGTACACCGGGGAGCTGTTTTTT CASSYPVEYTGELFF
TRBD2 many TRBJ2-2 TRBV9 TGTGCCAGCAGCGGTAGCGGGAGGGCGACCGGGGAGCTGTTTTTT CASSGSGRATGELFF
NA many TRBJ2-7 TRBV6-5 TGTGCCAGCAGGGGGGGACACGAGCAGTACTTC CASRGGHEQYF
NA NA TRBJ1-4 TRBV5-1 TGCGCCAGCAGCTTGGGATCCTATAGGGGTGCTAATGAAAAACTGTTTTTT CASSLGSYRGANEKLFF
TRBD1 NA TRBJ1-2 TRBV20-1 TGCAGTGCCCAGGGACAGGGGGCGAGCTACACCTTC CSAQGQGASYTF
TRBD1 NA TRBJ2-5 TRBV11-2 TGTGCCAGCAGCTTATCGACGACAGGGGGCGTGGAGGCCCAGTACTTC CASSLSTTGGVEAQYF
NA many TRBJ2-2 TRBV24-1 TGTGCCACCATGGGTTTCGGAGCGAACACCGGGGAGCTGTTTTTT CATMGFGANTGELFF
TRBD2 NA TRBJ2-7 TRBV7-9 TGTGCCAGCAGCCACCGACTAGCGGGAGCCTACGAGCAGTACTTC CASSHRLAGAYEQYF
NA NA TRBJ2-7 TRBV20-1 TGCAGTGCTAGACCAGGTTACACCTACGAGCAGTACTTC CSARPGYTYEQYF
TRBD1 NA TRBJ1-2 TRBV9 TGTGCCAGCAGCGTATCGGCAGGGGGGAACTATGGCTACACCTTC CASSVSAGGNYGYTF
TRBD1 NA TRBJ1-1 TRBV10-2 TGCGCCAGCAGTGAGTCGTTGGGGACAGCTGAAGCTTTCTTT CASSESLGTAEAFF